Reported below is one TCR beta chain. The antigen remains unidentified. The sample belongs to a study of T cell responses to AZD1222 COVID-19 vaccine. This table comes from immunoSEQ multiplex PCR, and its TCRdb copy is limited to in-frame clones, with some not included. In the table there are about 100,000 clones, around 87% of which are singletons. General study findings and limits: The study identified only six AZD1222 recipients as seropositive at baseline. The donor group comprised mostly white British people and more females; the analysis possibly underestimated clonal diversity. With dominance at 160-218 and 743-854, vaccine-associated CD4 TCRs spanned spike.

Unmatched junction bases numbered 14, after V lost 10 bases and J lost 6 bases. Germline V gives CDR1 ENHRY, CDR2 SYGVKD. The CDR3 sequence is 16 residues long. This material consisted of peripheral blood, taken 28 days after the second AZD1222 dose. The chain links TRBV10-3 to TRBJ2-2; 10 bases align to TRBD2. The sequence came from an adult who received the AZD1222 COVID-19 vaccine. The chain's CDR3 is CASKEGAGGRAGELFF. The CDR3 DNA follows: TGTGCCAGCAAGGAGGGAGCGGGGGGGCGAGCCGGGGAGCTGTTTTTT.